These 32 T cell receptor beta chains were all obtained from the same sample, sequenced in a study of response to subunit inactivated influenza vaccine. TCRdb ran MiXCR on the RT-PCR reads and lists one entry per CDR3 protein. Counted here are approximately 500,000 distinct CDR3 sequences, 14% occurring once; the ten biggest clones make up 11%. Sequenced material: PBMCs from blood, taken 12 days after vaccination. The source of these receptors is a man aged 50 to 60 who received an inactivated influenza vaccine.

This clonotype was counted at least ten times. The rearrangement links TRBV30 to TRBJ1-1, with D hard to call. CDR3 size: 13 residues. Deletions cut 1 base from V and 6 bases from J, with 12 bases between. The germline V gene encodes CDR1 GTSNPN and CDR2 SVGIG (reference sequence). The CDR3 spells CAWSGVAWAEAFF. As DNA, the CDR3 is TGTGCCTGGAGTGGCGTGGCGTGGGCTGAAGCTTTCTTT.

The chain uses TRBV29-1 and TRBJ2-2, with D perhaps TRBD2 (6 bases). CDR3 length: 13 amino acids. Germline V gene sequence: CDR1 SQVTM, CDR2 ANQGSEA. CDR3 sequence reads: CAAGGLGTGELFF. The DNA of the CDR3 is TGCGCCGCTGGGGGGTTGGGGACCGGGGAGCTGTTTTTT.

J is TRBJ1-3 and V is TRBV6-1; D may be TRBD1 (6 bases). The CDR3 has 16 residues. The V end was cut by 3 bases, the J end by 0 bases, with 12 bases between. Germline V gene data show CDR1 as MNHNS and CDR2 as SASEGT. The CDR3 coding sequence is TGTGCCAGCAGTGACCAGGGGATCCTCTCTGGAAACACCATATATTTT. Translated, it gives CASSDQGILSGNTIYF.

This clonotype was seen more than once but under ten times. The genes are TRBV6-5 and TRBJ2-5, with 11 bases lining up with TRBD2. The CDR3 covers 17 residues. Germline CDR1 is MNHEY and CDR2 is SVGAGI. Trimming removed 2 bases from V and 5 bases from J; junction bases left unmatched: 10. The CDR3 DNA reads TGTGCCAGCAGTTACGACGCTAGCGGGAGGCGTGAGGAGACCCAGTACTTC. This encodes CASSYDASGRREETQYF.

This clonotype was seen more than once but under ten times. The V call is TRBV7-2, the J call TRBJ2-2; TRBD1 aligns across 7 bases. The CDR3 contains 15 residues. V dropped 5 bases and J dropped 2; count of bases not matched to a gene: 5. Per germline, CDR1 SGHTA and CDR2 FQGNSA. Here the CDR3 DNA reads TGTGCCAGCAGCATCGGGACAGCTAACACCGGGGAGCTGTTTTTT. It is translated as CASSIGTANTGELFF. Looking up the rest from reference TRBV7-2 and TRBJ2-2 gives the full variable domain: GAGVSQSPSNKVTEKGKDVELRCDPISGHTALYWYRQSLGQGLEFLIYFQGNSAPDKSGLPSDRFSAERTGGSVSTLTIQRTQQEDSAVYLCASSIGTANTGELFFGEGSRLTVL.

The chain links TRBV4-3 to TRBJ1-1; tentatively, D is TRBD1 (6 bases). The CDR3 extends over 17 amino acids. With 0 bases removed from V and 5 bases from J, the gap between germline ends came to 19 bases. Germline assignment: CDR1 LGHNA and CDR2 YSLEER. CDR3 protein: CASSQDGFGGAGTEAFF. The CDR3 DNA reads TGCGCCAGCAGCCAAGATGGTTTCGGGGGCGCGGGTACTGAAGCTTTCTTT.

The gene calls are TRBV6-2 or TRBV6-3 and TRBJ2-3; no definite D call. Germline V CDR1 and CDR2: MNHEY, SVGEGT. The CDR3 sequence is 14 residues long. V gave up 2 bases and J gave up 6 bases, with 12 bases separating them. This CDR3 reads CASSYASPRDTQYF. Written as DNA, the CDR3 is TGTGCCAGCAGTTACGCAAGCCCCCGGGATACGCAGTATTTT.

This clonotype has just a few counts. The chain joins TRBV24-1 to TRBJ2-5, with unresolved D. Germline CDR1 KGHDR, CDR2 SFDVKD. The CDR3 covers 15 residues. The ends were cut back, 6 bases at V and 0 bases at J, with 13 bases in the middle. This CDR3 is CATSYGWEDQETQYF. CDR3 DNA: TGTGCCACCAGTTACGGGTGGGAAGACCAAGAGACCCAGTACTTC.

This clonotype was seen a handful of times. The J gene is TRBJ2-1, the V gene TRBV30, with D unresolved. This CDR3 spans 12 amino acids. Germline CDR1 is GTSNPN and CDR2 is SVGIG (reference sequence). The V and J ends lost 1 base and 6 bases respectively, with 7 bases between them. This chain's CDR3 is CAWSENSNEQFF. CDR3 in DNA: TGTGCCTGGAGTGAAAACAGCAATGAGCAGTTCTTC.

The rearrangement uses TRBV7-9 and TRBJ2-1, with 14 bases aligning to TRBD2. Trimming at V came to 5 bases and at J to 9 bases, leaving 6 bases not matched to a gene. The CDR3 loop spans 15 amino acids. CDR1 and CDR2 from the germline V gene are SEHNR and FQNEAQ (reference sequence). The CDR3 is CASSLTSGRAPEQFF. The CDR3 DNA follows: TGTGCCAGCAGCCTGACTAGCGGGAGGGCCCCTGAGCAGTTCTTC.

This chain joins TRBV24-1 and TRBJ2-7; 8 positions match TRBD2. The CDR3 has 12 residues. Germline lookup yields CDR1 KGHDR and CDR2 SFDVKD. The V gene end was trimmed by 3 bases and the J gene end by 6 bases; junction bases not matched to a gene: 0. CDR3 nucleotides: TGTGCCACCAGTGATGCGGGGGGCGAGCAGTACTTC. Its protein product is CATSDAGGEQYF.

Worth noting for this clonotype: This could be a read error, since a much larger clone is one nucleotide away. This rearrangement joins TRBV12-3 or TRBV12-4 to TRBJ1-2; the match to TRBD1 covers 7 bases. With V trimmed by 6 bases and J by 9 bases, 10 bases remained unmatched. The CDR3 loop spans 13 amino acids. The CDR3 sequence is CASRSATGLSYTF. In nucleotides, the CDR3 is TGTGCCAGCAGATCAGCGACAGGGTTAAGCTACACCTTC.

This clonotype was observed many times. J is TRBJ1-6 and V is TRBV4-3; perhaps TRBD1 as D (6 bases). The CDR3 is made up of 17 amino acids. V lost 0 bases to trimming and J lost 5 bases, with 14 bases between them. Germline-derived CDR1 and CDR2 are LGHNA and YSLEER. Written as DNA, the CDR3 is TGCGCCAGCAGCCAAGAAACAGGGCCGGGTCATAATTCACCCCTCCACTTT. This encodes CASSQETGPGHNSPLHF.

The CDR3 region has the DNA TGCAGCGCTGACACTAGCGGGAGTACAGGCTACAATGAGCAGTTCTTC. Amino acid sequence: CSADTSGSTGYNEQFF. The chain uses TRBV29-1 and TRBJ2-1; 11 nucleotides align to TRBD2. Losses at the gene ends were 7 bases for V and 3 bases for J; bases not matched to a gene: 11. Germline-derived CDR1 and CDR2 are SQVTM and ANQGSEA. CDR3 length: 16 residues.

The chain links TRBV28 to TRBJ2-6, with unresolved D. V was shortened by 3 bases and J by 4 bases, with 10 bases between the two germline ends. Germline CDR1 reads MDHEN; CDR2 reads SYDVKM. CDR3 length: 15 residues. CDR3 residues: CASSLAPGGANVLTF. The CDR3 DNA reads as TGTGCCAGCAGTTTGGCCCCGGGCGGGGCCAACGTCCTGACTTTC.

Only a few counts were recorded for this clonotype. V is TRBV3-1 and J is TRBJ2-3, with D perhaps TRBD1 (5 bases). Germline values: CDR1 LGHDT, CDR2 YNNKEL (reference sequence). This CDR3 comprises 14 residues. The V gene lost 4 bases and the J gene lost 4 bases, with 12 bases spanning the gap. CDR3 coding DNA: TGTGCCAGCAGCCCCCAGGGCTATCCAGATACGCAGTATTTT. It is translated as CASSPQGYPDTQYF.

The V call is TRBV4-3, the J call TRBJ2-1; D is unresolved. Germline CDR1 is LGHNA and CDR2 is YSLEER. There are 15 residues in the CDR3. V was clipped by 1 base and J by 0 bases, with 7 bases between them. The CDR3 nucleotides read TGCGCCAGCAGCCAAGGGTTTAACTCCTACAATGAGCAGTTCTTC. Its protein is CASSQGFNSYNEQFF.

This clonotype was found a few times. The chain links TRBV6-1 to TRBJ2-2, with 10 bases identical to TRBD1. Germline V gene data show CDR1 as MNHNS and CDR2 as SASEGT. The ends lost 11 bases at V and 6 bases at J; junction bases unmatched: 3. The CDR3 is made up of 12 amino acids. CDR3 in DNA: TGTGCCGGAGACAGGGGGCCCGGGGAGCTGTTTTTT. It codes for CAGDRGPGELFF.

The table lists this clonotype with many counts. The chain recombines TRBV15 with TRBJ1-1, with 8 bases identical to TRBD1. Germline CDR1 LNHNV, CDR2 YYDKDF (reference sequence). This CDR3 is built from 15 residues. The ends lost 3 bases at V and 4 bases at J; junction bases unmatched: 7. In DNA form, the CDR3 reads TGTGCCACCAGCAGGGACAGGGCCGGCCTCACTGAAGCTTTCTTT. As protein: CATSRDRAGLTEAFF. Variable domain in full (rest from reference TRBV15 and TRBJ1-1): DAMVIQNPRYQVTQFGKPVTLSCSQTLNHNVMYWYQQKSSQAPKLLFHYYDKDFNNEADTPDNFQSRRPNTSFCFLDIRSPGLGDTAMYLCATSRDRAGLTEAFFGQGTRLTVV.

This clonotype has ten or more counts. The chain links TRBV7-2 to TRBJ2-5; D is unresolved. CDR3 length equals 15 residues. Germline V CDR1 and CDR2: SGHTA, FQGNSA. V shed 1 base and J shed 5 bases, with 14 bases lying between them. CDR3: CASSLEGEAWETQYF. The CDR3 DNA follows: TGTGCCAGCAGCTTAGAAGGAGAGGCCTGGGAGACCCAGTACTTC.

This clonotype appeared a few times. V is TRBV4-3 and J is TRBJ2-5, with TRBD1 identical over 10 bases. This CDR3 spans 16 amino acids. Germline CDR1 LGHNA, CDR2 YSLEER. The junction had 6 bases not matched to a gene; V was cut back by 1 base and J by 4 bases. CDR3 residues: CASSQGLWTGGETQYF. The CDR3 DNA is TGCGCCAGCAGCCAAGGGCTTTGGACAGGGGGAGAGACCCAGTACTTC.

The chain links TRBV7-9 to TRBJ2-1; 10 bases are shared with TRBD2. V was pared by 5 bases and J by 4 bases, with 5 bases of the junction left unmatched. The CDR3 is made up of 15 amino acids. Germline V gene data show CDR1 as SEHNR and CDR2 as FQNEAQ (reference sequence). The CDR3 DNA reads as TGTGCCAGCAGCGATAGCGGGAGGAGGTACAATGAGCAGTTCTTC. The encoded protein is CASSDSGRRYNEQFF.

This clonotype showed up just a few times. The V gene is TRBV6-5, the J gene TRBJ1-6; D uncertain. Germline CDR1 MNHEY, CDR2 SVGAGI. The ends were cut back, 2 bases at V and 14 bases at J, with 13 bases in the middle. The CDR3 length is 13 residues. As DNA, the CDR3 is TGTGCCAGCAGTTACGGCCGACTGGCATCCCTCCACTTT. Translated: CASSYGRLASLHF.

This clonotype was seen only a few times. The chain couples TRBV5-4 to TRBJ1-2, with D possibly being TRBD1 (6 bases). Germline loops: CDR1 SGHNT, CDR2 YYREEE (reference sequence). Trimming shortened V by 4 bases and J by 1 base, and 14 bases separated the two germline ends. This CDR3 is 15 amino acids long. The CDR3 sequence: CASSPQHRDNYGYTF. CDR3 sequence (DNA): TGTGCCAGCAGCCCGCAACACAGGGATAACTATGGCTACACCTTC.

The chain couples TRBV11-1 to TRBJ2-1, with TRBD2 matching over 9 bases. The V and J ends lost 5 bases and 5 bases, in that order; junction bases with no gene match: 22. Per the germline V gene, CDR1 is SGHAT and CDR2 is FQDESV (reference sequence). The CDR3 is made up of 20 amino acids. The CDR3 DNA follows: TGTGCCAGCAGCCCATGGTCCTTGGTCATGCTAGCGGGGAGTGACAATGAGCAGTTCTTC. It codes for CASSPWSLVMLAGSDNEQFF.

This clonotype was observed a few times. The junction does not match germline at one end; this may be a read error. This sequence joins TRBV27 and TRBJ2-5; 8 bases align to TRBD2. The germline gives CDR1 MNHEY, CDR2 SMNVEV (reference sequence). The CDR3 covers 15 residues. The CDR3 sequence: CASSGGLAAREAQYF. The CDR3 DNA reads as TGTGCCAGCAGTGGCGGACTAGCTGCCAGAGAGGCCCAGTACTTC.

This clonotype has only a few counts. V and J are TRBV20-1 and TRBJ1-1; D ambiguous. Trimming removed 4 bases from V and 0 bases from J, with 15 bases in between. CDR1 is DFQATT and CDR2 is SNEGSKA in the germline V gene (reference sequence). The CDR3 loop spans 15 amino acids. The CDR3 coding sequence is TGCAGTGCTACGGCGAGGGAACGGGTGAACACTGAAGCTTTCTTT. This sequence encodes CSATARERVNTEAFF.

The chain combines TRBV29-1 with TRBJ2-7; possibly TRBD2 for D (5 bases). Germline-derived CDR1 and CDR2 are SQVTM and ANQGSEA. This CDR3 is built from 12 residues. Deletions cut 4 bases from V and 2 bases from J, with 9 bases between. CDR3 in amino acids: CSVGEGAYEQYF. The CDR3 DNA is TGCAGCGTTGGTGAGGGAGCCTACGAGCAGTACTTC.

This chain connects TRBV3-1 to TRBJ1-6; TRBD1 matches at 7 bases. The V segment lost 4 bases and the J segment 12 bases; nucleotides outside the gene matches: 3. The CDR3 consists of 12 residues. CDR1 is LGHDT, CDR2 YNNKEL, per germline (reference sequence). In nucleotides, the CDR3 is TGTGCCAGCAGCCTACAGGGGATACCCCTCCACTTT. Its protein is CASSLQGIPLHF.

There are a few counts of this clonotype. The rearrangement joins TRBV15 to TRBJ2-5; 7 nucleotides line up with TRBD1. The germline V gene has CDR1 LNHNV and CDR2 YYDKDF (reference sequence). The CDR3 is made up of 14 amino acids. J gave up 2 bases and V 4 bases, and 4 bases lay outside the gene matches. The CDR3 sequence is CATSKQGNQETQYF. CDR3 in DNA: TGTGCCACCAGCAAACAGGGGAATCAAGAGACCCAGTACTTC.

The chain links TRBV4-1 to TRBJ2-3; D is tentatively TRBD1 or TRBD2 (6 bases each). Looked up from germline, CDR1 is MGHRA and CDR2 is YSYEKL. V dropped 3 bases and J dropped 3 bases, with 16 bases sitting between them. The CDR3 loop spans 16 amino acids. The CDR3 reads CASSHRRGDVTDTQYF. CDR3 DNA: TGCGCCAGCAGCCACAGAAGGGGGGATGTAACAGATACGCAGTATTTT.

The gene calls are TRBV9 and TRBJ1-3; D gene unclear. V lost 2 bases and J 0 bases, leaving 6 bases between the germline ends. CDR3 length: 14 residues. Germline V gene sequence: CDR1 SGDLS, CDR2 YYNGEE. CDR3 sequence (DNA): TGTGCCAGCAGCGTCAGGCCCTCTGGAAACACCATATATTTT. Translated: CASSVRPSGNTIYF.